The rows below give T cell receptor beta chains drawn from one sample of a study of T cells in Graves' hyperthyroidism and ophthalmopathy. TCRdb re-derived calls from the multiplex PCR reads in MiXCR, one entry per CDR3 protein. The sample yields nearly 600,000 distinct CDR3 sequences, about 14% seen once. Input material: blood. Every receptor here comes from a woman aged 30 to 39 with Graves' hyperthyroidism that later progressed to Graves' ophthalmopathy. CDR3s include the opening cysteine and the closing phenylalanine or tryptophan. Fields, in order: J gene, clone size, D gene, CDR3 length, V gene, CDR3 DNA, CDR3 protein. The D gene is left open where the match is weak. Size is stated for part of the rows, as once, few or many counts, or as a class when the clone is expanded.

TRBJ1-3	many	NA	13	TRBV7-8	TGTGCCAGCAGCTTAGGTGTTCAGAACACCATATATTTT	CASSLGVQNTIYF
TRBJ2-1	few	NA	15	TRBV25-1	TGTGCCAGCAGTGAATTGGGGACATTTTACAATGAGCAGTTCTTC	CASSELGTFYNEQFF
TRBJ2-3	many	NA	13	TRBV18	TGTGCCAGCTCACCACCGGGTACAGATACGCAGTATTTT	CASSPPGTDTQYF
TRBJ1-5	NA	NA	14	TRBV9	TGTGCCAGCAGCCCTACCGGGACCCATCAGCCCCAGCATTTT	CASSPTGTHQPQHF
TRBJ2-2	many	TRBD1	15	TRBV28	TGTGCCAGCACCATCGGGCAGGGGGCCGTCGGGGAGCTGTTTTTT	CASTIGQGAVGELFF
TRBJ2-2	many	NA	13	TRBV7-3	TGTGCCAGCAGCTCCCAGGATACCGGGGAGCTGTTTTTT	CASSSQDTGELFF
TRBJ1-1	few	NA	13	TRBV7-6	TGTGCCAGCAGCTTAGACCCTATTCTTGAAGCTTTCTTT	CASSLDPILEAFF
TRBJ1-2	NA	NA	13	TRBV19	TGTGCCAGTAGTACCCAGGAGATCTATGGCTACACCTTC	CASSTQEIYGYTF
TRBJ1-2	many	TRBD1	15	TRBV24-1	TGTGCCACCAGTGGTCCCCGGGACAGTACATTTGGCTACACCTTC	CATSGPRDSTFGYTF
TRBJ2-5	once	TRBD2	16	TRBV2	TGTGCCAGCAGTTTAGGGACTAGCGGGAAAACAGAGACCCAGTACTTC	CASSLGTSGKTETQYF
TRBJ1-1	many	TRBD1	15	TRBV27	TGTGCCAGCAGTCATCCAAATGACAGGGCGACTGAAGCTTTCTTT	CASSHPNDRATEAFF
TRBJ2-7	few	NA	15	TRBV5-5	TGTGCCAGCCGATTCCGCTATGACCCCGGAGGGGAGCAGTACTTC	CASRFRYDPGGEQYF
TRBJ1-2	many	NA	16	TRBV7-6	TGTGCCAGCAGCTTAACCGAGCACGGACGAAGCTATGGCTACACCTTC	CASSLTEHGRSYGYTF
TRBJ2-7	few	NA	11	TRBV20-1	TGCAGTGCTAGTAGTGTCGGGGAGCAGTACTTC	CSASSVGEQYF
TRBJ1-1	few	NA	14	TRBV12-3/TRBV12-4	TGTGCCAGCAGGATCAGGAGGCTCCGGACTGAAGCTTTCTTT	CASRIRRLRTEAFF
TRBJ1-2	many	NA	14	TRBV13	TGTGCCAGCAGCTTACCACACCCGAACTATGGCTACACCTTC	CASSLPHPNYGYTF
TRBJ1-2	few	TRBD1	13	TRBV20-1	TGCAGTGCTAGAGAAGGGACAGACTCTGGCTACACCTTC	CSAREGTDSGYTF
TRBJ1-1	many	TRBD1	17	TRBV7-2	TGTGCCAGCAGCAGCGCCGGGACAGGAGTCTTTGTGGCTGAAGCTTTCTTT	CASSSAGTGVFVAEAFF
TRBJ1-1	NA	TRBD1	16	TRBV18	TGTGCCAGCTCAGCAGCAACCCAGGGGGCTGGCACTGAAGCTTTCTTT	CASSAATQGAGTEAFF
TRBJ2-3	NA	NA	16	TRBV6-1	TGTGCCAGCAGTGATCTAACGGGGGGCGCAGAAGATACGCAGTATTTT	CASSDLTGGAEDTQYF
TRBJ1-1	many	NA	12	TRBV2	TGTGCCAGCAGTGAATGGAACACTGAAGCTTTCTTT	CASSEWNTEAFF
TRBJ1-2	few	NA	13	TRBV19	TGTGCCAGTAGTATCGGGGGGATGGGTGGCTACACCTTC	CASSIGGMGGYTF
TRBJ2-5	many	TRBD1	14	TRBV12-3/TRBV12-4	TGTGCCAGCAGTTCGCCAGGGGGAAGGGAGACCCAGTACTTC	CASSSPGGRETQYF
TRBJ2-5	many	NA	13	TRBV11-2	TGTGCCAGCAGCCCAGGTCTGCAAGAGACCCAGTACTTC	CASSPGLQETQYF
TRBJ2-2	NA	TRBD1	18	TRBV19	TGTGCCAGTAGTATAGCGTCGGGACAGACTTTAAACACCGGGGAGCTGTTTTTT	CASSIASGQTLNTGELFF
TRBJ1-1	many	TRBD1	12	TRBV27	TGTGCCAGCAGGGGGACAGGTCCAGAAGCTTTCTTT	CASRGTGPEAFF
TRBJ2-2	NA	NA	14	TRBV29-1	TGCAGCGTCAGGACAAACTCGAACACCGGGGAGCTGTTTTTT	CSVRTNSNTGELFF
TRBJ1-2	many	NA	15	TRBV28	TGTGCCAGCACCGGTCCAGGGATGGCTAACTATGGCTACACCTTC	CASTGPGMANYGYTF
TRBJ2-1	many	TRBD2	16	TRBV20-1	TGCAGTGCTAGCCCCCCGGTAGCGGGAGTATACAATGAGCAGTTCTTC	CSASPPVAGVYNEQFF
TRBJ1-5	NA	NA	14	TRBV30	TGTGCCTGGAGTTTGGGGGCTAGCAATCAGCCCCAGCATTTT	CAWSLGASNQPQHF
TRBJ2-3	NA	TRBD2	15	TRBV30	TGTGCCTGGAGTTTCTCGGGACTAGCGGGGGATACGCAGTATTTT	CAWSFSGLAGDTQYF
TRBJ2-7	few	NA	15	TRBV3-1	TGTGCCAGCAGTCTTGGGGAGGCCGGACCCTACGAGCAGTACTTC	CASSLGEAGPYEQYF
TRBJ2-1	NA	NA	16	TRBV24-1	TGTGCCACCAGTGACAACCAGGGTTTCTCCTACAATGAGCAGTTCTTC	CATSDNQGFSYNEQFF
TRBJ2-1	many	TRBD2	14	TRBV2	TGTGCCAGCAGACTAGCGGGAGTGAACAATGAGCAGTTCTTC	CASRLAGVNNEQFF
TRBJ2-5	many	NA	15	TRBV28	TGTGCCAGCAGTCGCGGGCGGGTCCCTCCAGAGACCCAGTACTTC	CASSRGRVPPETQYF
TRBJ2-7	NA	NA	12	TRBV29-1	TGCAGCTTTACTACTGGGGTCTACGAGCAGTACTTC	CSFTTGVYEQYF
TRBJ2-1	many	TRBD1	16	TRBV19	TGTGCCAGTAGTGTTGGGACAGGAGGGGCGTGGGATGAGCAGTTCTTC	CASSVGTGGAWDEQFF
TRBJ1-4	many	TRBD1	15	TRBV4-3	TGCGCCAGCAGCGACGGGACAGGGTCTAATGAAAAACTGTTTTTT	CASSDGTGSNEKLFF
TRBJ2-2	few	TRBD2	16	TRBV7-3	TGTGCCAGCAGTTGGGGCGCCGAACTAGCGGTTGAGGAGCTGTTTTTT	CASSWGAELAVEELFF
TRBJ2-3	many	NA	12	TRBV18	TGTGCCAGCTCACCAAGGGCAGATACGCAGTATTTT	CASSPRADTQYF
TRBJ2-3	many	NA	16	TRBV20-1	TGCAGTGCCGAAGGCGGGACTGAGAGTTTATTGGGTACGCAGTATTTT	CSAEGGTESLLGTQYF
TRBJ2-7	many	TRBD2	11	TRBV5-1	TGCGCCAGCGGGGAGGGCTACGAGCAGTACTTC	CASGEGYEQYF
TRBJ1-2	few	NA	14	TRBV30	TGTGCCTGGAGTCCGGCTATCGGAGACTATGGCTACACCTTC	CAWSPAIGDYGYTF
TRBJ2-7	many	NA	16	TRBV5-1	TGCGCCAGCAGCAGAGGTGCGGGGACAGCGTTCTACGAGCAGTACTTC	CASSRGAGTAFYEQYF
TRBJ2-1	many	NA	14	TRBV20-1	TGCAGTGCTAAGAGACTAGATGGGGACAATGAGCAGTTCTTC	CSAKRLDGDNEQFF
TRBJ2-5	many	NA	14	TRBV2	TGTGCCAGCAGCGAACGGTCTAGGTGGGAGACCCAGTACTTC	CASSERSRWETQYF
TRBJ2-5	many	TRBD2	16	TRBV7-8	TGTGCCAGCAGCTTGGGAGGGACCGGAAGAGGGGAGACCCAGTACTTC	CASSLGGTGRGETQYF
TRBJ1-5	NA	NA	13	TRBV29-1	TGCAGCGTTGAAGGGGGGGAGGATCAGCCCCAGCATTTT	CSVEGGEDQPQHF
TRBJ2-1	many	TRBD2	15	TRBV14	TGTGCCAGCAGCCCTCGACTAGCGGGCTACAATGAGCAGTTCTTC	CASSPRLAGYNEQFF
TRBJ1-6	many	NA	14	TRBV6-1	TGTGCCAGCAGCCTCCTCACTAGTGATTCACCCCTCCACTTT	CASSLLTSDSPLHF
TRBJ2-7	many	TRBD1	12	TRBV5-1	TGCGCCAGCACCCGGACAGGTAACGAGCAGTACTTC	CASTRTGNEQYF
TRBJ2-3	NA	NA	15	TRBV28	TGTGCCAGCAGGCTGGGACTTCAAGGCACAGATACGCAGTATTTT	CASRLGLQGTDTQYF
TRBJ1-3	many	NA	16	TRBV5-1	TGCGCCAGCAGCTTGGAGTTTATGGACTCTGGAAACACCATATATTTT	CASSLEFMDSGNTIYF
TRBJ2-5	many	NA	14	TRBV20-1	TGCAGTGCACCAAAGTTAGCGGCTAAAGAGACCCAGTACTTC	CSAPKLAAKETQYF
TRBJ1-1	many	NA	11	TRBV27	TGTGCCAGCTACAGGTACACTGAAGCTTTCTTT	CASYRYTEAFF
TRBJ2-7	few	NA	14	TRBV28	TGTGCCAGCAGTTTTATACAGCGAACCTACGAGCAGTACTTC	CASSFIQRTYEQYF
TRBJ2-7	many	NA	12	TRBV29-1	TGCAGCGTTGAAGTTCGAGCACGCGAGCAGTACTTC	CSVEVRAREQYF
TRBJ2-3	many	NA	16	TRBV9	TGTGCCAGCAGCCTCTCGGCGTACACTAGCACAGATACGCAGTATTTT	CASSLSAYTSTDTQYF
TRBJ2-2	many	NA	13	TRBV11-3	TGTGCCAGCAGCCCTGGGGGAACCGGGGAGCTGTTTTTT	CASSPGGTGELFF